The 20 T cell receptor beta chains in this list originate from one sample, sequenced in a study of T cells in Graves' hyperthyroidism and ophthalmopathy. Researchers amplified the TCR beta CDR3 regions from RNA transcripts. With the HTBI primer set, the TCR CDR3 went through a first round of RT-PCR. TCRdb reanalysed the multiplex PCR reads using MiXCR and keeps one entry per CDR3 protein. The sample holds around 300,000 distinct CDR3 sequences, 13% to 15% seen once. The sequenced sample consisted of blood. The receptors were gathered from a woman between 45 and 60 years old with Graves' hyperthyroidism that later progressed to Graves' ophthalmopathy.

The genes are TRBV14 and TRBJ2-7, with D possibly TRBD2 on 6 matching bases. The germline CDR1 and CDR2 sequences are SGHDN and FVKESK. Trimming pared 1 base from V and 2 bases from J, leaving 9 bases between. There are 14 residues in the CDR3. CDR3 DNA sequence: TGTGCCAGCAGCCAAGCGGGAGATCCCTACGAGCAGTACTTC. The encoded protein is CASSQAGDPYEQYF.

This clonotype was observed many times. This sequence joins TRBV20-1 and TRBJ2-1; D not certain. The CDR3 contains 13 residues. The germline V gene encodes CDR1 DFQATT and CDR2 SNEGSKA (reference sequence). The V end lost 1 base, the J end lost 6 bases, and 10 bases lay between the germline ends. The CDR3 loop reads CSARGLRVNEQFF. The DNA for the CDR3 is TGCAGTGCTAGAGGGTTGCGAGTCAATGAGCAGTTCTTC.

This clonotype was observed at least ten times. The chain couples TRBV28 to TRBJ2-1; tentative D call: TRBD2 (5 bases). Germline CDR1 MDHEN, CDR2 SYDVKM. Trimming stripped 6 bases from V and 9 bases from J, with 12 bases between. This CDR3 spans 12 amino acids. This chain's CDR3 is CASSLPRGEQFF. The DNA for the CDR3 is TGTGCCAGCAGCCTTCCCCGGGGTGAGCAGTTCTTC.

This clonotype came up many times. V gene TRBV30 combines with J gene TRBJ1-2; weak D call: TRBD1 (5 bases). This CDR3 region has 15 residues. Per germline, CDR1 GTSNPN and CDR2 SVGIG (reference sequence). The CDR3 DNA follows: TGTGCAGAAAGCAAACCGGGACCGGGAAACTATGGCTACACCTTC. It encodes CAESKPGPGNYGYTF.

In the case of this clonotype: Just one base apart from a much larger clone, this may be a read error. Since no conserved phenylalanine or tryptophan closes the CDR3, a read error is the likely cause. Written as DNA, the CDR3 is TGTGCCAGCAGCCACGACTCGGGACACCCCTACGAGCAGTACCTC. Residues: CASSHDSGHPYEQYL. The V call is TRBV3-1, the J call TRBJ2-7, with TRBD1 as a possible D gene (6 bases). Per the germline V gene, CDR1 is LGHDT and CDR2 is YNNKEL (reference sequence). The CDR3 totals 15 residues. V lost 3 bases, J lost 2 bases, and 14 bases lay in between.

This clonotype appeared many times. This chain uses TRBV5-1 with TRBJ2-7, with 7 positions matching TRBD1. This CDR3 contains 14 residues. V trimming: 1 base; J trimming: 3 bases; junction bases outside the gene matches: 4. CDR1 is SGHRS and CDR2 is YFSETQ in the germline V gene. In DNA form, the CDR3 reads TGCGCCAGCAGCTTGACAGGGGCATTCTACGAGCAGTACTTC. It translates to CASSLTGAFYEQYF.

This clonotype showed up many times. The CDR3 DNA reads as TGTGCCTGCGCCGCCAGGGGAGCGGAAGCTTTCTTT. The encoded protein is CACAARGAEAFF. The chain recombines TRBV30 with TRBJ1-1, with D possibly matching TRBD1 (6 bases). The CDR3 runs 12 residues. Trimming removed 6 bases at V and 8 bases at J, with 16 bases between. CDR1 and CDR2 from the germline V gene are GTSNPN and SVGIG (reference sequence).

This clonotype showed up many times. The chain links TRBV29-1 to TRBJ1-5, with D perhaps TRBD1 (5 bases). CDR1 and CDR2 from the germline V gene are SQVTM and ANQGSEA. CDR3 length: 15 residues. V dropped 4 bases and J dropped 2 bases, with 15 bases sitting between them. DNA of the CDR3: TGCAGCGTTGGGGGCGGGGGAGTGGGCAATCAGCCCCAGCATTTT. This sequence encodes CSVGGGGVGNQPQHF.

J is TRBJ2-3 and V is TRBV19; TRBD2 agrees at 10 bases. V shed 0 bases and J 1 base; nucleotides not matched to a gene: 7. CDR3 size: 18 residues. Germline V CDR1 and CDR2: LNHDA, SQIVND (reference sequence). The chain's CDR3 is CASSIDSSGSERTDTQYF. The CDR3 DNA sequence: TGTGCCAGTAGTATAGATTCTAGCGGGAGCGAGCGCACAGATACGCAGTATTTT. The variable domain in full, completed from reference TRBV19 and TRBJ2-3, reads DGGITQSPKYLFRKEGQNVTLSCEQNLNHDAMYWYRQDPGQGLRLIYYSQIVNDFQKGDIAEGYSVSREKKESFPLTVTSAQKNPTAFYLCASSIDSSGSERTDTQYFGPGTRLTVL.

This chain joins TRBV9 and TRBJ2-1; D remains unclear. Germline CDR1 and CDR2: SGDLS and YYNGEE. Deletions cut 0 bases from V and 10 bases from J, with 11 bases between. The CDR3 runs 13 residues. The CDR3 spells CASSVGSRIEQFF. DNA of the CDR3: TGTGCCAGCAGCGTAGGGAGTAGGATCGAGCAGTTCTTC.

The genes are TRBV7-2 and TRBJ2-7, with a possible D match to TRBD1 (5 bases). Trimming stripped 1 base from V and 2 bases from J, with 9 bases between. This CDR3 has 14 residues. From germline, CDR1 is SGHTA and CDR2 FQGNSA. The CDR3 DNA is TGTGCCAGCAGCTTAGGGGTGGGGCCCTACGAGCAGTACTTC. Translating gives CASSLGVGPYEQYF.

Ten or more counts support this clonotype. The gene calls are TRBV18 and TRBJ2-1, with D unclear. CDR1 and CDR2 from the germline V gene are KGHSH and LQKENI. Trimming cost V 2 bases and J 9 bases, with 8 bases left between them. The CDR3 loop spans 12 amino acids. CDR3 DNA: TGTGCCAGCTCACCATCGGGTAGTGAGCAGTTCTTC. Translation gives CASSPSGSEQFF.

This clonotype was observed a few times. The chain couples TRBV20-1 to TRBJ2-1, with D possibly matching TRBD1 (6 bases). Germline CDR1 DFQATT, CDR2 SNEGSKA (reference sequence). V was shortened by 5 bases and J by 0 bases, with 17 bases between the two germline ends. CDR3 length equals 16 residues. In DNA form, the CDR3 reads TGCAGTGCTTCTGGGGGCGACAAACACTCCTACAATGAGCAGTTCTTC. Protein sequence: CSASGGDKHSYNEQFF.

This clonotype has at least ten counts. The gene calls are TRBV27 and TRBJ2-3, with D perhaps matching TRBD1 or TRBD2 (5 bases each). Germline V gene sequence: CDR1 MNHEY, CDR2 SMNVEV (reference sequence). The CDR3 is made up of 14 amino acids. V was trimmed by 5 bases and J by 4 bases, leaving 13 bases between them. CDR3 loop: CASSIQRGADTQYF. CDR3 sequence (DNA): TGTGCCAGCAGTATACAGAGAGGGGCAGATACGCAGTATTTT.

As for this clonotype: A much larger clone sits a single nucleotide away, making a read error possible. The conserved phenylalanine or tryptophan normally closing the CDR3 is absent here, so this likely arose from a read error. The CDR3 sequence is CASRQAGSYEQYL. CDR3 bases: TGTGCCAGCCGGCAGGCCGGGTCCTACGAGCAGTACCTC. The chain employs TRBV2 and TRBJ2-7; D remains ambiguous. Germline assignment: CDR1 SNHLY and CDR2 FYNNEI. The CDR3 contains 13 residues. Trimming stripped 8 bases from V and 1 base from J, with 12 bases between.

In this sample, this clonotype turned up many times. This chain connects TRBV4-2 to TRBJ2-3, with 11 nucleotides matching TRBD1. This CDR3 spans 16 amino acids. With 1 base clipped from V and 5 bases from J, the junction kept 5 bases outside the gene matches. Germline V CDR1 and CDR2: LGHNA, YNFKEQ. The DNA for the CDR3 is TGTGCCAGCAGCCAAGTAGGACAGGGGGCGATAGATACGCAGTATTTT. Translation: CASSQVGQGAIDTQYF.

The chain has TRBV20-1 and TRBJ2-2; D unresolved. The CDR3 length is 13 residues. Germline V gene lookup returns CDR1 DFQATT and CDR2 SNEGSKA (reference sequence). Trimming stripped 0 bases from V and 3 bases from J, with 5 bases between. The CDR3 DNA sequence: TGCAGTGCTAGAGATACGGACACCGGGGAGCTGTTTTTT. Translated: CSARDTDTGELFF.

The rearrangement uses TRBV10-1 and TRBJ2-1; 8 bases map to TRBD2. With V trimmed by 4 bases and J by 5 bases, 1 base remained unmatched. The CDR3 spans 13 residues. From germline, CDR1 is WNHNN and CDR2 SYGVQD (reference sequence). In DNA, the CDR3 is TGCGCCAGCAGTGGCGGGGGGAACAATGAGCAGTTCTTC. Amino acid sequence: CASSGGGNNEQFF.

This clonotype was seen at least ten times. V gene TRBV27 combines with J gene TRBJ2-5, with a weak D call TRBD1 (5 bases). CDR1 is MNHEY, CDR2 SMNVEV, per germline (reference sequence). The length of the CDR3 is 14 residues. Trimming shortened V by 3 bases and J by 5 bases, and 13 bases separated the two germline ends. CDR3 residues: CASSFEFPGETQYF. The CDR3 region has the DNA TGTGCCAGCAGTTTCGAGTTCCCAGGGGAGACCCAGTACTTC.

In its sample, this clonotype was seen many times. V usage is TRBV6-1 and J usage is TRBJ1-1; 8 nucleotides align to TRBD1. The CDR3 covers 14 residues. The ends lost 7 bases at V and 1 base at J; junction bases unmatched: 5. Germline V lookup: CDR1 MNHNS, CDR2 SASEGT. CDR3 protein: CASTKGQANTEAFF. The DNA for the CDR3 is TGTGCCAGCACAAAGGGACAGGCGAACACTGAAGCTTTCTTT.